The clone carrying this T cell receptor beta chain appeared many times. Its antigen is unknown. This CDR3 contains 16 residues. V was pared by 0 bases and J by 0 bases, with 9 bases between. CDR1 and CDR2 (germline): MGHRA, YSYEKL. The PBMCs were taken from approximately 11 ml of fresh peripheral blood. TCR beta CDR3 region amplification was performed from RNA transcripts. An initial round of RT-PCR targeting the TCR CDR3 relied on the HTBI primer set. Each CDR3 protein gets one entry after TCRdb re-called the multiplex PCR reads with MiXCR. This table holds under 300,000 distinct CDR3 sequences, around a quarter found once. The data originate from a study of T cells in Graves' hyperthyroidism and ophthalmopathy. On the study more broadly: Before treatment of any kind, peripheral blood was taken at initial diagnosis. Study-level findings and limits: From stable hyperthyroidism, ophthalmopathy was set apart by a 13 V-J model.

The chain uses TRBV4-1 and TRBJ1-5; no clear D. The TCR originated in a man between 40 and 49 years old with Graves' hyperthyroidism that later progressed to Graves' ophthalmopathy. Sequences were obtained from blood. In DNA, the CDR3 is TGCGCCAGCAGCCAAGAAGGTACGGATAGCAATCAGCCCCAGCATTTT. Translation: CASSQEGTDSNQPQHF.